This TCR beta chain was identified during a study of T cell repertoires in cytomegalovirus infection. Across the whole study: Public TCR beta signatures marked donors with CMV infection and the matching HLA.

In the case of this clonotype: Its antigen is unidentified.

V gave up 4 bases and J gave up 0 bases, with 12 bases separating them. The CDR3 sequence is 16 residues long. Looked up from germline, CDR1 is ENHRY and CDR2 is SYGVKD. Findings and limits, study-wide: Carriers of CMV and the relevant HLA type were discriminated by public TCR beta frequency. HLA-C-restricted CMV-specific TCR beta clonotypes prevailed in the ex vivo response.

TCRdb re-called the reads with MiXCR, one entry per CDR3 protein. The repertoire consists of about 27,000 distinct CDR3 sequences, with under 20% occurring once and the leading ten covering roughly 80%. This TCR was recovered from a human donor in good health (CMV status not recorded). Some clones in this sample may be carry-over from other donors' samples. This specimen was CD8+ T cells from cultured PBMCs, taken from culture after CMV antigen stimulation. The chain uses TRBV10-3 and TRBJ2-2; possible D gene TRBD2, 5 bases. DNA for the CDR3: TGTGCCATCAGTGCCCCTGAGGGTACGAACACCGGGGAGCTGTTTTTT. Its translation is CAISAPEGTNTGELFF.